The rows below give T cell receptor beta chains drawn from one sample of a study of type 1 regulatory T cells. TCRdb recomputed calls from the reads with MiXCR, one row per CDR3 protein. The sample has roughly 67,000 distinct CDR3 sequences; 63% are singletons. Their antigen targets remain unknown. The sample consisted of cultured T cells, either the whole culture or a sorted T cell fraction (not recorded which). Receptors originate from a human donor in good health. Both conserved end residues are part of each CDR3. A D gene is named only where the DNA matches it firmly. Where a row states a size, it is once, few, many or the class of an expanded clone; other rows omit it.

j_call | clone_size | d_call | v_call | cdr3_aa | cdr3_nt
TRBJ2-7 | NA | NA | TRBV4-1 | CASSQDQASESSYEQYF | TGCGCCAGCAGCCAAGATCAGGCTAGCGAGAGCTCCTACGAGCAGTACTTC
TRBJ2-1 | NA | NA | TRBV28 | CASSLYRSRSYNEQFF | TGTGCCAGCAGTTTATACAGGAGCCGCTCCTACAATGAGCAGTTCTTC
TRBJ1-2 | NA | TRBD1 | TRBV19 | CASSNIETGGGYTF | TGTGCCAGTAGCAATATTGAGACAGGGGGCGGCTACACCTTC
TRBJ2-1 | few | TRBD2 | TRBV12-3/TRBV12-4 | CASSRLAGAGEQFF | TGTGCCAGCAGTAGACTAGCGGGAGCCGGTGAGCAGTTCTTC
TRBJ2-5 | NA | NA | TRBV5-1 | CASSSGGIVETQYF | TGCGCCAGCAGCTCCGGAGGGATCGTGGAGACCCAGTACTTC
TRBJ2-2 | NA | NA | TRBV15 | CATSFGGTGELFF | TGTGCCACCAGTTTTGGGGGAACCGGGGAGCTGTTTTTT
TRBJ2-5 | NA | TRBD2 | TRBV7-2 | CASGAGVQETQYF | TGTGCCAGCGGCGCGGGAGTCCAAGAGACCCAGTACTTC
TRBJ1-6 | NA | TRBD1 | TRBV11-2 | CASGGQLNSHLHF | TGTGCCAGTGGGGGACAGCTGAATTCACACCTCCATTTT
TRBJ1-2 | NA | NA | TRBV7-2 | CASSLDGQGNYGYTF | TGTGCCAGCAGCTTAGATGGGCAGGGCAACTATGGCTACACCTTC
TRBJ2-5 | NA | TRBD2 | TRBV29-1 | CSVGASGRAIETQYF | TGCAGCGTTGGGGCTAGCGGGAGGGCCATAGAGACCCAGTACTTC
TRBJ2-2 | NA | TRBD1 | TRBV5-1 | CASSRDSRNTGELFF | TGCGCCAGCAGCCGGGACAGCCGAAACACCGGGGAGCTGTTTTTT
TRBJ2-5 | NA | NA | TRBV11-2 | CASSAVPLQETQYF | TGTGCCAGCAGCGCCGTTCCTCTCCAAGAGACCCAGTACTTC
TRBJ1-1 | few | NA | TRBV7-6 | CASSMTGNTEAFF | TGTGCCAGCAGCATGACAGGGAACACTGAAGCTTTCTTT
TRBJ2-4 | NA | TRBD2 | TRBV5-1 | CASSLASSGTSRLAKNIQYF | TGCGCCAGCAGCTTGGCCTCTAGCGGGACCAGCCGGCTAGCCAAAAACATTCAGTACTTC
TRBJ2-2 | NA | TRBD2 | TRBV20-1 | CSATRLAGMNTGELFF | TGCAGTGCTACACGACTAGCGGGAATGAACACCGGGGAGCTGTTTTTT
TRBJ1-1 | NA | NA | TRBV20-1 | CSARDQRGWTEAFF | TGCAGTGCTAGAGATCAAAGGGGATGGACTGAAGCTTTCTTT
TRBJ2-3 | few | NA | TRBV11-2 | CASSFWGNGTTRLFTDTQYF | TGTGCCAGCAGCTTTTGGGGGAACGGGACAACTCGACTTTTCACAGATACGCAGTATTTT
TRBJ2-5 | few | NA | TRBV6-2/TRBV6-3 | CASSPTLAGETQYF | TGTGCCAGCAGTCCGACATTGGCTGGGGAGACCCAGTACTTC